The present TCR beta chain was sequenced within a study of beta chain features in type 1 diabetes. Expressed TCRB transcripts were sequenced because the isolated RNA had all been reverse transcribed beforehand. Roughly 3.5 million reads per sample were averaged for naive, central memory and regulatory samples. Libraries were prepared by immunoSEQ multiplex PCR; TCRdb keeps only in-frame clonotypes and omits some of them. Among 900,000 or so clones listed, roughly 15% were seen once. Purity exceeding 98% was reached by all sorted populations. CDR3 length equals 15 residues. In germline, CDR1 is SEHNR, CDR2 FQNEAQ (reference sequence). Trimming pared 5 bases from V and 1 base from J, leaving 15 bases between.

The clonotype was recovered from a woman aged 18-29 years in good health. This rearrangement joins TRBV7-9 to TRBJ2-7; unclear D gene. Sequenced sample: naive CD4+ T cells from blood. DNA for the CDR3: TGTGCCAGCAGCCCAGGAACGACGCCTTCCTACGAGCAGTACTTC. Translated, it gives CASSPGTTPSYEQYF.